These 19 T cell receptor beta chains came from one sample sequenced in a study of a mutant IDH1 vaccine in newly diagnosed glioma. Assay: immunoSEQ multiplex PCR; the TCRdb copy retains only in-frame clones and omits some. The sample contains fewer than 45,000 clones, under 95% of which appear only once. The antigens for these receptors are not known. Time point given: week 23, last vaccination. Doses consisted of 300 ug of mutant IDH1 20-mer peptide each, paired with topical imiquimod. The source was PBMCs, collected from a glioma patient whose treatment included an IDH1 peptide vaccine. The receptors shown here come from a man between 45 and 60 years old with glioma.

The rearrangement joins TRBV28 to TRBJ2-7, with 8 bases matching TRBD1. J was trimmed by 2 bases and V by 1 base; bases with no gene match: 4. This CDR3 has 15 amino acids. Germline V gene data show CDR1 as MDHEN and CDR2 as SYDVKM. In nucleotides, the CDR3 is TGTGCCAGCAGTTTATTCGGGACAGGTCCCTACGAGCAGTACTTC. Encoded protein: CASSLFGTGPYEQYF.

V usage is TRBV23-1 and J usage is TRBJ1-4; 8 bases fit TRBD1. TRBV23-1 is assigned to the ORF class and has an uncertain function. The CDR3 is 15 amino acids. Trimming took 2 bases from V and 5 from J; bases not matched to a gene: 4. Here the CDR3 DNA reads TGCGCCAGCAGTCAAGCAGGGGGCGCGAATGAAAAACTGTTTTTT. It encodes CASSQAGGANEKLFF.

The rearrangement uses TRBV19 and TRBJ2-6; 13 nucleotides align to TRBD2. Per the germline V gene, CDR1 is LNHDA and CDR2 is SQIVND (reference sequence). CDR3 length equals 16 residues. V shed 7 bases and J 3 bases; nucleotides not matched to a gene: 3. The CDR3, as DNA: TGTGCCAGTAAGACTAGCGGGAGGAATGGGGCCAACGTCCTGACTTTC. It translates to CASKTSGRNGANVLTF.

This CDR3 reads CASSLDGYQPQHF. The CDR3 DNA sequence: TGTGCCAGCAGCTTGGACGGGTATCAGCCCCAGCATTTT. V usage is TRBV5-4 and J usage is TRBJ1-5, with D unclear. Germline V gene data show CDR1 as SGHNT and CDR2 as YYREEE (reference sequence). This CDR3 region has 13 residues. V gave up 0 bases and J gave up 5 bases, with 6 bases separating them.

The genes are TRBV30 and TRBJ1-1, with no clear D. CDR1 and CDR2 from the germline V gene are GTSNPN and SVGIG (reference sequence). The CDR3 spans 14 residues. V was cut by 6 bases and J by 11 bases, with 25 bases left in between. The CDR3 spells CACTLTRNAPMAFF. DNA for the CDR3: TGTGCCTGCACGTTGACTCGGAATGCTCCAATGGCTTTCTTT.

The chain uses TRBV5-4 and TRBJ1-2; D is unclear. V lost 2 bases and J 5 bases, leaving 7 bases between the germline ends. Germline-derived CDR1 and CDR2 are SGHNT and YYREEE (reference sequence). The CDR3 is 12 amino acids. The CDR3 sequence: CASSFEQYGYTF. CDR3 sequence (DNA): TGTGCCAGCAGCTTCGAACAGTATGGCTACACCTTC.

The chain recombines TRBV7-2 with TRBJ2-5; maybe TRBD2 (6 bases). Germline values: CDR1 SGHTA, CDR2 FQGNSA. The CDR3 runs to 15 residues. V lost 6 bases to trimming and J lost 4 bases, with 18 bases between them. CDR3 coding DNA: TGTGCCAGCAGAACGGGACCGGCCGGGGGAGAGACCCAGTACTTC. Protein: CASRTGPAGGETQYF.

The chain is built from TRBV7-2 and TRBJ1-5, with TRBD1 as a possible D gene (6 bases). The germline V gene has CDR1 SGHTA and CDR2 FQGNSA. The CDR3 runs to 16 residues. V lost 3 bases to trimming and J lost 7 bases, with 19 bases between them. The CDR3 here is CASSFSGGPVGQPQHF. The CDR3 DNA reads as TGTGCCAGCAGCTTTAGCGGGGGGCCGGTCGGCCAGCCCCAGCATTTT.

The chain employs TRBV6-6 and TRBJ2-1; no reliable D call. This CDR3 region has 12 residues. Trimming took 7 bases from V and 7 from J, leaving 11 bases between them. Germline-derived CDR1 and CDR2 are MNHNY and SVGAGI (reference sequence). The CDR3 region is CASTLDGNEQFF. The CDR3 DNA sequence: TGTGCCAGCACCCTGGACGGGAATGAGCAGTTCTTC.

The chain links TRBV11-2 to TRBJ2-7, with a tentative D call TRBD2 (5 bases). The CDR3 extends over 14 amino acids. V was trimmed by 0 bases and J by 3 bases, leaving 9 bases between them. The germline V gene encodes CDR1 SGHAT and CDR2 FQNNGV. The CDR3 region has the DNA TGTGCCAGCAGCTTAGATCGAGGGCTCTACGAGCAGTACTTC. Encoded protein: CASSLDRGLYEQYF.

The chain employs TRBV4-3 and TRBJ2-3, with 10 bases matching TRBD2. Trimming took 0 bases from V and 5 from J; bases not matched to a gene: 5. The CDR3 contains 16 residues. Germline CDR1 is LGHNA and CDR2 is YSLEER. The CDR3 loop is CASSQELAGTGDTQYF. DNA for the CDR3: TGCGCCAGCAGCCAAGAACTAGCGGGGACGGGAGATACGCAGTATTTT.

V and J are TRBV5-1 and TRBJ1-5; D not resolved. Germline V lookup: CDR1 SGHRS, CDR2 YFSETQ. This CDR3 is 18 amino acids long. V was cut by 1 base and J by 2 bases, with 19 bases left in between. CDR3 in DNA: TGCGCCAGCAGCTTGTTTGCACTAGTCCACCAAGGCAATCAGCCCCAGCATTTT. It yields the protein CASSLFALVHQGNQPQHF.

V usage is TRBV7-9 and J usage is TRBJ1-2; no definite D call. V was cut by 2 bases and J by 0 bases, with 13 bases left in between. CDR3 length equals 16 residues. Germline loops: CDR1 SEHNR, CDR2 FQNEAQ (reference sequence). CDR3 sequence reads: CASSLQALSTNYGYTF. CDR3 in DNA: TGTGCCAGCAGCTTACAGGCTTTATCGACTAACTATGGCTACACCTTC.

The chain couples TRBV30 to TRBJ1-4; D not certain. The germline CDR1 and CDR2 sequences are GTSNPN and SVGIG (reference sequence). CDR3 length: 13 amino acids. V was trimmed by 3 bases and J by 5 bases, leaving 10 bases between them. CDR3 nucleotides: TGTGCCTGGAGCGAGAATACAAATGAAAAACTGTTTTTT. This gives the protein CAWSENTNEKLFF.

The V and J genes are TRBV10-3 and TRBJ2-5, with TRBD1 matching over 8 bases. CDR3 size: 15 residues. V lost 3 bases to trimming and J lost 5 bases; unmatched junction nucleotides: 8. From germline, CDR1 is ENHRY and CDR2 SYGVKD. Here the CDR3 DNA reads TGTGCCATCAGTGACTCGCGGACAGGGTTGGAGACCCAGTACTTC. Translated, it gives CAISDSRTGLETQYF.

The DNA for the CDR3 is TGCGCCAGCAGCCAAAGGCAGGGTGATGGCTACACCTTC. Translation: CASSQRQGDGYTF. The chain has TRBV4-1 and TRBJ1-2, with D tentatively TRBD1 (5 bases). CDR3 length equals 13 residues. The ends were cut back, 2 bases at V and 6 bases at J, with 10 bases in the middle. The germline gives CDR1 MGHRA, CDR2 YSYEKL.

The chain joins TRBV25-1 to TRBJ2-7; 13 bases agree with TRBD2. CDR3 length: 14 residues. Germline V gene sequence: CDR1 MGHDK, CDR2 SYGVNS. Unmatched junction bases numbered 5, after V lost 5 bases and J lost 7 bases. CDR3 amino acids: CASSTSGGAEEQYF. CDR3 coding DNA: TGTGCCAGCAGTACTAGCGGGGGGGCTGAAGAGCAGTACTTC.

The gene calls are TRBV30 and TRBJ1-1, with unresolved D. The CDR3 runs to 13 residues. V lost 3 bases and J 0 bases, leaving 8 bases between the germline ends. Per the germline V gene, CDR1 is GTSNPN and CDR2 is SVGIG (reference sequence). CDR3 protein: CAWRLGLNTEAFF. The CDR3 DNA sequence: TGTGCCTGGAGGCTGGGGTTGAACACTGAAGCTTTCTTT.

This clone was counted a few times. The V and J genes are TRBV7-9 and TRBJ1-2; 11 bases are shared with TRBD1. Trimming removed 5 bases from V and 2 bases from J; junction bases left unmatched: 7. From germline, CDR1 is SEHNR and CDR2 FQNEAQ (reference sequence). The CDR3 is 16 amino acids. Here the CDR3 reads CASSPGGTGGNYGYTF. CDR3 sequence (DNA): TGTGCCAGCAGCCCCGGGGGGACAGGGGGAAACTATGGCTACACCTTC.